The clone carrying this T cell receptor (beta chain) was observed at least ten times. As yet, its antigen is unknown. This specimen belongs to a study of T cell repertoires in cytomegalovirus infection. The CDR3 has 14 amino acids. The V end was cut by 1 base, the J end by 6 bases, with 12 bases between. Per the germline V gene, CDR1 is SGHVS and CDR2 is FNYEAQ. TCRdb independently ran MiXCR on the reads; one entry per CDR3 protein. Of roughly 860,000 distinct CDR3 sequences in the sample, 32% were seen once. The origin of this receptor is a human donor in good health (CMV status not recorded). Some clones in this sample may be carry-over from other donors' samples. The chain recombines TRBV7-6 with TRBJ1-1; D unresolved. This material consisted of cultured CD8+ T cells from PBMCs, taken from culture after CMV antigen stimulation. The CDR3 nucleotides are TGTGCCAGCAGCTTAGAGGCGGGGATGGCTGAAGCTTTCTTT. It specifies CASSLEAGMAEAFF.